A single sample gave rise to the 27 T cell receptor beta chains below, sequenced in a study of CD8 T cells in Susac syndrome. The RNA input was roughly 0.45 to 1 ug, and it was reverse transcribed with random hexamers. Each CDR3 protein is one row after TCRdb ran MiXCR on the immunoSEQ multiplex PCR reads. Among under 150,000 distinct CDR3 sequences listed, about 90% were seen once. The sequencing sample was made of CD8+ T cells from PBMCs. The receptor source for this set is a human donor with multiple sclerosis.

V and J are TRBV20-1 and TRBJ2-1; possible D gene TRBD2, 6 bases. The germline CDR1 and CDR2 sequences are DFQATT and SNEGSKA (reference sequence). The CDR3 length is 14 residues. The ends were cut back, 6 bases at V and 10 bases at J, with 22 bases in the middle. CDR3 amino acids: CSAPIAVPHGEQFF. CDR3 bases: TGCAGTGCCCCGATAGCGGTACCCCACGGGGAGCAGTTCTTC.

The CDR3 protein is CATSDPGLSADTQYF. Here the CDR3 DNA reads TGTGCCACCAGTGATCCGGGACTGTCAGCAGATACGCAGTATTTT. The gene calls are TRBV24-1 and TRBJ2-3; maybe TRBD2 (6 bases). This CDR3 contains 15 residues. In germline, CDR1 is KGHDR, CDR2 SFDVKD. Trimming removed 3 bases from V and 4 bases from J, with 13 bases in between.

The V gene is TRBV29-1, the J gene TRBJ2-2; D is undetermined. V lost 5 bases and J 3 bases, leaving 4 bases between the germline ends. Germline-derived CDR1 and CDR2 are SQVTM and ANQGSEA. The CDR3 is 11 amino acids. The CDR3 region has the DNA TGCAGCGTTACGGACACCGGGGAGCTGTTTTTT. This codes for CSVTDTGELFF.

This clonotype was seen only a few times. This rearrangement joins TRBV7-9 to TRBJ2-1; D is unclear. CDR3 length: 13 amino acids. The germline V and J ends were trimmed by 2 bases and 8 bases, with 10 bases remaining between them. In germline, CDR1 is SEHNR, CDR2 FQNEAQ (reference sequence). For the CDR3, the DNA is TGTGCCAGCAGCTTACGAGGTATCGATGAGCAGTTCTTC. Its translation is CASSLRGIDEQFF.

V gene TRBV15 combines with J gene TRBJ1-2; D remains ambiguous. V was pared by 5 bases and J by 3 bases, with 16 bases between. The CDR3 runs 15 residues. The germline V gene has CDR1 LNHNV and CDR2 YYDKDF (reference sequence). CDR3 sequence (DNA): TGTGCCACCAGCTACGGCCCCGACTTGGACTATGGCTACACCTTC. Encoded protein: CATSYGPDLDYGYTF.

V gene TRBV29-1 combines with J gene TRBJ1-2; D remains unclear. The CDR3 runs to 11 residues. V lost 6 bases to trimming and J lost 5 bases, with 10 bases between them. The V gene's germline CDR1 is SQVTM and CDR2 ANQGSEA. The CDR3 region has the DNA TGCAGCGTGGACCCCTTTTATGGCTACACCTTC. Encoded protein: CSVDPFYGYTF.

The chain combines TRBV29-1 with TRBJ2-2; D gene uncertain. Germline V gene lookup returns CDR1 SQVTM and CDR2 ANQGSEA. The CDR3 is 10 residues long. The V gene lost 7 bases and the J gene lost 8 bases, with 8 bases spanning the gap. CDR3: CSAYEGELFF. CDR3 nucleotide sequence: TGCAGCGCTTACGAAGGGGAGCTGTTTTTT.

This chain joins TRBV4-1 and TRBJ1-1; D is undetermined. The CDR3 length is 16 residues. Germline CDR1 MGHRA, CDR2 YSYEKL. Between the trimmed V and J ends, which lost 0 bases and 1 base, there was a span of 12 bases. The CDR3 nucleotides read TGCGCCAGCAGCCAAGAAGGATCCCACTCGAACACTGAAGCTTTCTTT. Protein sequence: CASSQEGSHSNTEAFF.

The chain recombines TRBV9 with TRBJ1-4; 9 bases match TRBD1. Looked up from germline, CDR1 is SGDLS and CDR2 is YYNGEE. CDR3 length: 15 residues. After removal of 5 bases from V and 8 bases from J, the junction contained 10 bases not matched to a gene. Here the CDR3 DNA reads TGTGCCAGCAGTTCAACAGGGGGCGCGATGGAAAAACTGTTTTTT. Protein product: CASSSTGGAMEKLFF.

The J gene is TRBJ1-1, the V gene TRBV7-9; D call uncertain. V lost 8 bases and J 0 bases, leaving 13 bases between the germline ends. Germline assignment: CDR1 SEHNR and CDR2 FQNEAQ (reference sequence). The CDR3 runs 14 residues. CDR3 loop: CASFSGVLNTEAFF. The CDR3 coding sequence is TGTGCCAGCTTCTCCGGGGTCTTGAACACTGAAGCTTTCTTT.

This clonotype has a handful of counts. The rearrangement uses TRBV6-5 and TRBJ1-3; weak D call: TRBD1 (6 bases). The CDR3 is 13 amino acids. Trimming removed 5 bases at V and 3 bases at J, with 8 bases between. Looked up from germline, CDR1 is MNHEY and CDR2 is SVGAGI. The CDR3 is CASSQGIGNTIYF. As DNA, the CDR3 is TGTGCCAGCAGTCAGGGGATTGGAAACACCATATATTTT.

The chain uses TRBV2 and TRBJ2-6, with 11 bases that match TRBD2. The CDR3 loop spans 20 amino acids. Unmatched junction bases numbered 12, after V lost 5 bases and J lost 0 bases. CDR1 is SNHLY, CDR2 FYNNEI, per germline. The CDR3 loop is CASSPASGLAGSSGANVLTF. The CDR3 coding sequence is TGTGCCAGCAGTCCTGCTTCCGGACTAGCGGGTAGCTCTGGGGCCAACGTCCTGACTTTC.

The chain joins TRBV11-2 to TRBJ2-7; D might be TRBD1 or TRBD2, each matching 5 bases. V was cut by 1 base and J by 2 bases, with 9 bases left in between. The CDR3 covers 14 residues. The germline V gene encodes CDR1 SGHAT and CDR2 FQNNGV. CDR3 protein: CASSLVSGPYEQYF. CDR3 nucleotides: TGTGCCAGCAGCTTAGTTTCGGGACCCTACGAGCAGTACTTC.

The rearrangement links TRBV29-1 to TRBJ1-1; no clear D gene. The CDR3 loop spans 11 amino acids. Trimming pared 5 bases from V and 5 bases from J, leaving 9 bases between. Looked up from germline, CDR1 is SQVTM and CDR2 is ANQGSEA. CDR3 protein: CSVPWETEAFF. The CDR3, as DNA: TGCAGCGTTCCCTGGGAGACTGAAGCTTTCTTT.

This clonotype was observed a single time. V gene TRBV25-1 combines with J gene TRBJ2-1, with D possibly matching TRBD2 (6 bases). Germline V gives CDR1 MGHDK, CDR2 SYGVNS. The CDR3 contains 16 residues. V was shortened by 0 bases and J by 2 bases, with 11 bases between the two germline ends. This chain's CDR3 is CASSEYKDYTYNEQFF. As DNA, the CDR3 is TGTGCCAGCAGTGAATACAAGGACTATACCTACAATGAGCAGTTCTTC.

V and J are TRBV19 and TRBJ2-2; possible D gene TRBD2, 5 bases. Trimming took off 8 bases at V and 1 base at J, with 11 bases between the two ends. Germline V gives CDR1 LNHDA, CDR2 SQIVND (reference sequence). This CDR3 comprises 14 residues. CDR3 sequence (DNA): TGTGCCAGTGACCGGGGAATGAACACCGGGGAGCTGTTTTTT. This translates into CASDRGMNTGELFF. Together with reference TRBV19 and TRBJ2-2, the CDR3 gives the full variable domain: DGGITQSPKYLFRKEGQNVTLSCEQNLNHDAMYWYRQDPGQGLRLIYYSQIVNDFQKGDIAEGYSVSREKKESFPLTVTSAQKNPTAFYLCASDRGMNTGELFFGEGSRLTVL.

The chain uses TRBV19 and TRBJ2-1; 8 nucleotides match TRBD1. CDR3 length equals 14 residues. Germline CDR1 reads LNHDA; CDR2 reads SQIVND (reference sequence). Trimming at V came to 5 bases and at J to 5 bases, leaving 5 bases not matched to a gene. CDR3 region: CASSEGQADNEQFF. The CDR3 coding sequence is TGTGCCAGTAGTGAGGGACAGGCAGACAATGAGCAGTTCTTC.

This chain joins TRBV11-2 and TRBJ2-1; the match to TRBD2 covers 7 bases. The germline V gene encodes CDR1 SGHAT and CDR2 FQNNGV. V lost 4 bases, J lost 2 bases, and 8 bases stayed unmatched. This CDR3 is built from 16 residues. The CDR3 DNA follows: TGTGCCAGCAGCTCGTCCTTCGGGACTACCTACAATGAGCAGTTCTTC. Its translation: CASSSSFGTTYNEQFF.

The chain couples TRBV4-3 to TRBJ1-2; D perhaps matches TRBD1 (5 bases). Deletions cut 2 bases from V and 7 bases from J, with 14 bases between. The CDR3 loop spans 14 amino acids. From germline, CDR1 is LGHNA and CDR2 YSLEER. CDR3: CASSQSSSQGGYTF. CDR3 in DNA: TGCGCCAGCAGCCAATCGTCCAGTCAGGGTGGCTACACCTTC.

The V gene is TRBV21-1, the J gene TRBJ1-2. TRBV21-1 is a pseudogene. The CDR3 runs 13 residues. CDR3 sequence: CASSKGTNYGYTF. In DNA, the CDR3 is TGTGCCAGCAGCAAAGGGACTAACTATGGCTACACCTTC.

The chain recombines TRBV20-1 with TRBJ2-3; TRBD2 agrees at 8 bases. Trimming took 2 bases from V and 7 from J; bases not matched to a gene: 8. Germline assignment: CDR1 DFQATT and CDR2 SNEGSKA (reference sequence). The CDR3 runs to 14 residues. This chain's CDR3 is CSARPRTSQHTQYF. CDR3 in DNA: TGCAGTGCTAGACCTCGGACTAGCCAGCATACGCAGTATTTT.

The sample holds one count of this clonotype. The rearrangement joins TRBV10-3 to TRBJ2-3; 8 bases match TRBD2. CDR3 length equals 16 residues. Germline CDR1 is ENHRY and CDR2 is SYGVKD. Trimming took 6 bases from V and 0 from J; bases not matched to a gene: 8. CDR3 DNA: TGTGCCATCAGCTCCGGGTTAGCGGGAAGCACAGATACGCAGTATTTT. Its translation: CAISSGLAGSTDTQYF.

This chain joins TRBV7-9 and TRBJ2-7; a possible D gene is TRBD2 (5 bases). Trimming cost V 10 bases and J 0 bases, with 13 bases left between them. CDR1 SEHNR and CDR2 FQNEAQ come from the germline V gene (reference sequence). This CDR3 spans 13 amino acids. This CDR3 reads CAISSTSSYEQYF. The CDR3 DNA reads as TGTGCCATTTCATCTACTAGCTCCTACGAGCAGTACTTC.

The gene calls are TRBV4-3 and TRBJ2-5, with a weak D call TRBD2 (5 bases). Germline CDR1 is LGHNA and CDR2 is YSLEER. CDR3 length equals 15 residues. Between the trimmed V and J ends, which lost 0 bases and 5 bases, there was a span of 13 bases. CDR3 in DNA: TGCGCCAGCAGCCAAGATCGAGGAGGATACGAGACCCAGTACTTC. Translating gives CASSQDRGGYETQYF.

The CDR3 DNA sequence: TGTGCCAGCAGTTTACTGACAGGCGCAAAAGAGACCCAGTACTTC. It translates to CASSLLTGAKETQYF. The chain combines TRBV28 with TRBJ2-5; TRBD1 is a possible D gene (6 bases). Germline V lookup: CDR1 MDHEN, CDR2 SYDVKM. The CDR3 is made up of 15 amino acids. Trimming stripped 2 bases from V and 3 bases from J, with 13 bases between.

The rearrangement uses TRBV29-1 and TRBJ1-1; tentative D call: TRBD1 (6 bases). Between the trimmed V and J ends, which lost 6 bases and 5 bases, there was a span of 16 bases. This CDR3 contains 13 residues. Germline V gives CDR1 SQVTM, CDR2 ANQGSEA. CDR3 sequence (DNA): TGCAGCGTCCATGGGGGGCCGGGGACTGAAGCTTTCTTT. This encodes CSVHGGPGTEAFF.

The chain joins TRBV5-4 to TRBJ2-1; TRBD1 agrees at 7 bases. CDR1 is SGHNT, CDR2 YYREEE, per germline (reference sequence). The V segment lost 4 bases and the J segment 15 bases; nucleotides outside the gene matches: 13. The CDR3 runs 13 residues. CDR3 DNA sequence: TGTGCCAGCAGCGAGCCGGAAGGGACAGAACTGTTCTTC. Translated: CASSEPEGTELFF.